This entry lists 21 T cell receptor beta chains sequenced from one sample in a study of blood T cell repertoires in COVID-19. Clones were read by immunoSEQ multiplex PCR, and TCRdb kept only the in-frame ones, dropping some. Among roughly 88,000 clones listed, around three quarters were seen once. Sequenced sample: peripheral blood. The receptors originated from a woman aged 60-75 years in a cohort sampled during active or convalescent COVID-19.

The chain couples TRBV11-2 to TRBJ1-1; 7 nucleotides match TRBD1. CDR3 size: 15 residues. With V trimmed by 1 base and J by 4 bases, 6 bases remained unmatched. Germline assignment: CDR1 SGHAT and CDR2 FQNNGV. Here the CDR3 reads CASSLGRGGGTEAFF. CDR3 DNA: TGTGCCAGCAGCTTAGGACGAGGGGGCGGCACTGAAGCTTTCTTT.

The rearrangement links TRBV9 to TRBJ2-7, with D possibly being TRBD2 (6 bases). Germline V lookup: CDR1 SGDLS, CDR2 YYNGEE. CDR3 length equals 14 residues. Deletions cut 4 bases from V and 4 bases from J, with 15 bases between. The DNA for the CDR3 is TGTGCCAGCAGCCCCCGACTAGTGCGGTACGAGCAGTACTTC. Translated: CASSPRLVRYEQYF.

This clone was counted ten times or more. The gene calls are TRBV7-9 and TRBJ2-1; D may be TRBD2 (6 bases). The CDR3 loop spans 14 amino acids. The germline gives CDR1 SEHNR, CDR2 FQNEAQ (reference sequence). Trimming took off 8 bases at V and 7 bases at J, with 18 bases between the two ends. CDR3 region: CASLGVGGGNEQFF. The CDR3 coding sequence is TGTGCCAGCCTAGGTGTCGGGGGTGGAAATGAGCAGTTCTTC.

The chain links TRBV15 to TRBJ1-1, with D hard to call. This CDR3 spans 19 amino acids. The ends were cut back, 0 bases at V and 5 bases at J, with 25 bases in the middle. Germline V gives CDR1 LNHNV, CDR2 YYDKDF (reference sequence). The CDR3 here is CATSRDIGRSHGTGTEAFF. In nucleotides, the CDR3 is TGTGCCACCAGCAGAGATATAGGGAGAAGCCACGGAACCGGGACTGAAGCTTTCTTT.

The chain joins TRBV11-3 to TRBJ2-3, with 7 positions matching TRBD2. Germline CDR1 reads SGHNT; CDR2 reads YENEEA. With V trimmed by 2 bases and J by 4 bases, 6 bases remained unmatched. The CDR3 consists of 15 residues. CDR3 loop: CASSLRAGSSDTQYF. CDR3 bases: TGTGCCAGCAGCTTACGAGCGGGGTCTTCAGATACGCAGTATTTT.

The rearrangement uses TRBV19 and TRBJ2-1; 7 bases line up with TRBD2. J lost 5 bases, V lost 4 bases, and 11 bases had no gene match. Germline CDR1 LNHDA, CDR2 SQIVND (reference sequence). CDR3 length: 16 residues. CDR3 in amino acids: CASSKLGGSFDNEQFF. CDR3 nucleotides: TGTGCCAGTAGTAAATTGGGGGGGAGTTTTGACAATGAGCAGTTCTTC.

The gene calls are TRBV30 and TRBJ2-5; 8 bases map to TRBD2. Germline values: CDR1 GTSNPN, CDR2 SVGIG (reference sequence). V lost 2 bases to trimming and J lost 2 bases; unmatched junction nucleotides: 7. The CDR3 runs 15 residues. The CDR3, as DNA: TGTGCCTGGAGTTTGACGGGGGGGCGGCAAGAGACCCAGTACTTC. Its protein is CAWSLTGGRQETQYF.

The chain joins TRBV13 to TRBJ1-2; tentative D call: TRBD1 (5 bases). The CDR3 totals 17 residues. The germline V and J ends were trimmed by 1 base and 4 bases, with 19 bases remaining between them. In germline, CDR1 is PRHDT, CDR2 FYEKMQ (reference sequence). DNA of the CDR3: TGTGCCAGCAGCTTAGTGGCGGTTGTGAGACAGCCCTATGGCTACACCTTC. Residues: CASSLVAVVRQPYGYTF.

The J gene is TRBJ2-7, the V gene TRBV27; 7 nucleotides agree with TRBD2. The length of the CDR3 is 13 residues. V shed 6 bases, J shed 5 bases, and the junction held 7 bases outside the gene matches. Germline CDR1 MNHEY, CDR2 SMNVEV (reference sequence). CDR3 sequence: CASRVVGGNEQYF. The CDR3 nucleotides read TGTGCCAGCAGGGTCGTGGGGGGGAACGAGCAGTACTTC.

The chain joins TRBV5-1 to TRBJ1-2; 9 bases are shared with TRBD1. The ends lost 3 bases at V and 4 bases at J; junction bases unmatched: 7. CDR1 SGHRS and CDR2 YFSETQ come from the germline V gene. This CDR3 contains 15 residues. In nucleotides, the CDR3 is TGCGCCAGCAGCTCCCGGACAGGGGCCGGCTATGGCTACACCTTC. This gives the protein CASSSRTGAGYGYTF.

CDR3 nucleotide sequence: TGTGCCAGCAGGCGACGAGGGATCTACGAGCAGTACTTC. Translation gives CASRRRGIYEQYF. J is TRBJ2-7 and V is TRBV12-3 or TRBV12-4, with D tentatively TRBD2 (5 bases). The CDR3 loop spans 13 amino acids. Trimming removed 6 bases from V and 3 bases from J, with 12 bases in between.

This clone turned up a few times. V is TRBV7-6 and J is TRBJ2-3; 9 nucleotides agree with TRBD2. This CDR3 region has 17 residues. With 5 bases clipped from V and 5 bases from J, the junction kept 14 bases outside the gene matches. Per the germline V gene, CDR1 is SGHVS and CDR2 is FNYEAQ. The CDR3 coding sequence is TGTGCCAGCAGCAGTGGTGGAGTAGCGGGGGCCCGAGATACGCAGTATTTT. Protein: CASSSGGVAGARDTQYF.

The rearrangement joins TRBV11-1 to TRBJ2-3; perhaps TRBD1 as D (6 bases). The CDR3 is 15 amino acids. Germline CDR1 SGHAT, CDR2 FQDESV (reference sequence). The V end was cut by 4 bases, the J end by 5 bases, with 16 bases between. CDR3 nucleotide sequence: TGTGCCAGCAGCTCAACCATGGGGGCTTTAGATACGCAGTATTTT. It yields the protein CASSSTMGALDTQYF. Based on the CDR3 plus reference TRBV11-1 and TRBJ2-3, the full variable domain is EAEVAQSPRYKITEKSQAVAFWCDPISGHATLYWYRQILGQGPELLVQFQDESVVDDSQLPKDRFSAERLKGVDSTLKIQPAELGDSAMYLCASSSTMGALDTQYFGPGTRLTVL.

This clone was seen just once. V and J are TRBV7-9 and TRBJ2-5, with 11 bases identical to TRBD2. In germline, CDR1 is SEHNR, CDR2 FQNEAQ (reference sequence). The CDR3 runs 14 residues. Losses at the gene ends were 2 bases for V and 7 bases for J; bases not matched to a gene: 3. The DNA for the CDR3 is TGTGCCAGCAGCTTAACTAGCGGGGGACCGACCCAGTACTTC. As protein: CASSLTSGGPTQYF.

The chain is built from TRBV7-9 and TRBJ2-4; 9 nucleotides agree with TRBD1. Germline lookup yields CDR1 SEHNR and CDR2 FQNEAQ (reference sequence). This CDR3 has 14 amino acids. V was pared by 1 base and J by 12 bases, with 7 bases of the junction left unmatched. CDR3 region: CASSLGRDRETQYF. The CDR3, as DNA: TGTGCCAGCAGCTTAGGTCGGGACAGGGAGACTCAGTACTTC. Full variable domain (outside the CDR3, taken from reference TRBV7-9 and TRBJ2-4): DTGVSQNPRHKITKRGQNVTFRCDPISEHNRLYWYRQTLGQGPEFLTYFQNEAQLEKSRLLSDRFSAERPKGSFSTLEIQRTEQGDSAMYLCASSLGRDRETQYFGAGTRLSVL.

The rearrangement links TRBV28 to TRBJ2-3; 7 nucleotides line up with TRBD2. CDR3 size: 12 residues. The germline gives CDR1 MDHEN, CDR2 SYDVKM. The junction had 3 bases not matched to a gene; V was cut back by 7 bases and J by 5 bases. CDR3 sequence (DNA): TGTGCCAGCATCAGCGGGAAAGATACGCAGTATTTT. Translated: CASISGKDTQYF. Together with reference TRBV28 and TRBJ2-3, the CDR3 gives the full variable domain: DVKVTQSSRYLVKRTGEKVFLECVQDMDHENMFWYRQDPGLGLRLIYFSYDVKMKEKGDIPEGYSVSREKKERFSLILESASTNQTSMYLCASISGKDTQYFGPGTRLTVL.

This chain uses TRBV7-2 with TRBJ1-2, with D perhaps matching TRBD1 (6 bases). CDR1 SGHTA and CDR2 FQGNSA come from the germline V gene. V shed 5 bases and J shed 5 bases, with 21 bases lying between them. The CDR3 runs to 16 residues. CDR3 coding DNA: TGTGCCAGCAGCCCTCCGGGGACACGGTCATCTTATGGCTACACCTTC. As protein: CASSPPGTRSSYGYTF.

Note on this clone: Other DNA sequences within the sample encode an identical CDR3. The chain recombines TRBV5-4 with TRBJ2-3, with 8 bases identical to TRBD2. This CDR3 comprises 14 residues. V lost 0 bases to trimming and J lost 3 bases; unmatched junction nucleotides: 0. Germline CDR1 SGHNT, CDR2 YYREEE (reference sequence). The CDR3 is CASSLGLATDTQYF. The CDR3 DNA reads TGTGCCAGCAGCTTGGGACTAGCGACAGATACGCAGTATTTT.

The rearrangement uses TRBV6-1 and TRBJ1-5; unclear D gene. Deletions cut 3 bases from V and 2 bases from J, with 8 bases between. The length of the CDR3 is 14 residues. From germline, CDR1 is MNHNS and CDR2 SASEGT. This chain's CDR3 is CASSEGSGNQPQHF. In DNA, the CDR3 is TGTGCCAGCAGTGAGGGGAGTGGCAATCAGCCCCAGCATTTT.

The chain combines TRBV10-3 with TRBJ1-2; 8 bases are a match to TRBD1. J was trimmed by 2 bases and V by 4 bases; bases with no gene match: 3. This CDR3 spans 14 amino acids. Germline values: CDR1 ENHRY, CDR2 SYGVKD. CDR3 DNA: TGTGCCATCAGTGGGGACAGGAGAAACTATGGCTACACCTTC. Protein sequence: CAISGDRRNYGYTF.

This chain connects TRBV4-2 to TRBJ2-5; 7 positions match TRBD2. In germline, CDR1 is LGHNA, CDR2 YNFKEQ. Trimming took 4 bases from V and 5 from J; bases not matched to a gene: 7. The CDR3 is made up of 14 amino acids. The CDR3 bases are TGTGCCAGCAGCCGGGAGGGCTTGAGGGAGACCCAGTACTTC. It translates to CASSREGLRETQYF.